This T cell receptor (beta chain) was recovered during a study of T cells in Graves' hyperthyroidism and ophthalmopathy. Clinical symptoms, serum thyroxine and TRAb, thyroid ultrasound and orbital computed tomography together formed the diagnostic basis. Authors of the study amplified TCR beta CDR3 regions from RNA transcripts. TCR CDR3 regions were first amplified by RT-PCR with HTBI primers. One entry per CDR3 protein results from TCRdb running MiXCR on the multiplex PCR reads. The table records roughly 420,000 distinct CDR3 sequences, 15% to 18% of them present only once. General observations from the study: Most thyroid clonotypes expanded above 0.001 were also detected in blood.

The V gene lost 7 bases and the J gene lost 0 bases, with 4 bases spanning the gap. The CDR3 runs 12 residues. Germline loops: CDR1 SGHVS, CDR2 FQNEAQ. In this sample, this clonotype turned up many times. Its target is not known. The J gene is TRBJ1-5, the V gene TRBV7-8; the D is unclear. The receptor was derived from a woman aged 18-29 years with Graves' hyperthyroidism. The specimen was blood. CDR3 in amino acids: CASKDSNQPQHF. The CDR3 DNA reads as TGTGCCAGCAAAGATAGCAATCAGCCCCAGCATTTT.